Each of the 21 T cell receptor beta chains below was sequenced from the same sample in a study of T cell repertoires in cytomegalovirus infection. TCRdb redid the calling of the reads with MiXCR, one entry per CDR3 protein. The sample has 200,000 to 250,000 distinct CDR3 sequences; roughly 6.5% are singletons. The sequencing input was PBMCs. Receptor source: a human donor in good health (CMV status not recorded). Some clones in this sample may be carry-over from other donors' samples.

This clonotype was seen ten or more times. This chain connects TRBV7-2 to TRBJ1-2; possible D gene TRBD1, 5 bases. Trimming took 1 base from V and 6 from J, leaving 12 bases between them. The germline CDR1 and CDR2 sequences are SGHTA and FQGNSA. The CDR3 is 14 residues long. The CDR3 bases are TGTGCCAGCAGCTTAGAGGGGCTAAGGGATGGCTACACCTTC. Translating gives CASSLEGLRDGYTF.

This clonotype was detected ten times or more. CDR3 sequence: CASSLATGGEAFF. Written as DNA, the CDR3 is TGTGCCAGCAGCTTAGCGACGGGGGGGGAAGCTTTCTTT. This sequence joins TRBV7-2 and TRBJ1-1; the D gene is possibly TRBD1 (5 bases). CDR1 and CDR2 from the germline V gene are SGHTA and FQGNSA. V was shortened by 0 bases and J by 8 bases, with 10 bases between the two germline ends. CDR3 length equals 13 residues.

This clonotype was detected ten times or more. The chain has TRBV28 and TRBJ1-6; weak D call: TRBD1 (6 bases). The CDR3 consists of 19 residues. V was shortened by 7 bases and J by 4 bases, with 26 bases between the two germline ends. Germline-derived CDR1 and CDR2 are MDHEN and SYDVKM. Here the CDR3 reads CASNGATKGGELYNSPLHF. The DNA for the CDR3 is TGTGCCAGCAACGGCGCCACTAAGGGGGGGGAACTATATAATTCACCCCTCCACTTT.

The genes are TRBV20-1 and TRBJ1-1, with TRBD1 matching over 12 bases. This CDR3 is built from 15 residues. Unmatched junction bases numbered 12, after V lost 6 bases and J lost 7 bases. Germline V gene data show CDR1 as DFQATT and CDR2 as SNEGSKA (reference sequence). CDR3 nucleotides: TGCAGTGCCTCCAGGGACAGGGGGCGCCTGGGTGAAGCTTTCTTT. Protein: CSASRDRGRLGEAFF.

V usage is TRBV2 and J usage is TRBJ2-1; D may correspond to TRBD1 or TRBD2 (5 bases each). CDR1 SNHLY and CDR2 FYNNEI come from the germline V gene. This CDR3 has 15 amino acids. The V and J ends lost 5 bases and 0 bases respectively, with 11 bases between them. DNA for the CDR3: TGTGCCAGCAGTAAGGCAGGGAGCTCCTACAATGAGCAGTTCTTC. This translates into CASSKAGSSYNEQFF.

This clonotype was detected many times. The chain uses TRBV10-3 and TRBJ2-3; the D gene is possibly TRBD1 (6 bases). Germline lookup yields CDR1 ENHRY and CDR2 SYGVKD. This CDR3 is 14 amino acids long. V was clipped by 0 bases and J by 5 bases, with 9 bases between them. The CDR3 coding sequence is TGTGCCATCAGTGAGTCTGGGGGCGAAGATACGCAGTATTTT. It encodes CAISESGGEDTQYF.

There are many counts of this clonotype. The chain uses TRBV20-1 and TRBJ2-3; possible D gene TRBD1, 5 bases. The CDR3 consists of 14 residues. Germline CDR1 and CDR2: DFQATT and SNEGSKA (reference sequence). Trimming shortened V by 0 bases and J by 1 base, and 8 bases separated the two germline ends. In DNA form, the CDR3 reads TGCAGTGCTAGAGACCCGACAGGCACAGATACGCAGTATTTT. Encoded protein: CSARDPTGTDTQYF.

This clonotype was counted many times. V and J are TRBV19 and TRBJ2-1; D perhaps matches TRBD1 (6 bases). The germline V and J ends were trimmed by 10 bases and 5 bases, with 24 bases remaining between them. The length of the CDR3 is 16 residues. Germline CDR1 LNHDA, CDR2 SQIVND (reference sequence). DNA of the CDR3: TGTGCCACCGCGCCTTCTGGGACATCGAGGGACAATGAGCAGTTCTTC. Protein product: CATAPSGTSRDNEQFF.

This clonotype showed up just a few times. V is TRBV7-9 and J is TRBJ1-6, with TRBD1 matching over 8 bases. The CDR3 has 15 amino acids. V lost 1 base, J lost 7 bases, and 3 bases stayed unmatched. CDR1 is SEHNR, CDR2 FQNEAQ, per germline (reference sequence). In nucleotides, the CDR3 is TGTGCCAGCAGCTTAGGGGACAGGAGCAATTCACCCCTCCACTTT. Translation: CASSLGDRSNSPLHF.

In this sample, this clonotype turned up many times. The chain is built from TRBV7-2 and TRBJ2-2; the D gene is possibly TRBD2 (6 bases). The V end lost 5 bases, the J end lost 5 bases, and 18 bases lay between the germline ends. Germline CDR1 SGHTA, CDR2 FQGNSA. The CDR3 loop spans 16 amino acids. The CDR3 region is CASSRRAGGGTGELFF. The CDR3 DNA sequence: TGTGCCAGCAGCCGCAGAGCCGGGGGAGGAACCGGGGAGCTGTTTTTT.

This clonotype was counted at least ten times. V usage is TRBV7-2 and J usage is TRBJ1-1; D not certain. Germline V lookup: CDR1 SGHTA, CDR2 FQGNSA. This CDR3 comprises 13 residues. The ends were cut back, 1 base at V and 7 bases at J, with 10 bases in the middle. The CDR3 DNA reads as TGTGCCAGCAGCTTAGATTATCTGAGTGAAGCTTTCTTT. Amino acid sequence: CASSLDYLSEAFF.

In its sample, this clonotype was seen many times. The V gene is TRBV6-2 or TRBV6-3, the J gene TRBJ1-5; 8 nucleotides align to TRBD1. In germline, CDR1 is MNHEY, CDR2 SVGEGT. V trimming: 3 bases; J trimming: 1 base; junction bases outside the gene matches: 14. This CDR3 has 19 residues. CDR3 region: CASSYRQGNGFGSNQPQHF. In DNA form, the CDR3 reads TGTGCCAGCAGTTATCGACAGGGGAATGGTTTCGGAAGCAATCAGCCCCAGCATTTT.

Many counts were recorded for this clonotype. CDR3 sequence: CASSPDRGSSYEQYF. The DNA for the CDR3 is TGTGCCAGCAGCCCGGACAGGGGGTCCTCCTACGAGCAGTACTTC. The chain joins TRBV5-4 to TRBJ2-7, with 10 bases fitting TRBD1. The CDR3 covers 15 residues. Germline V gene sequence: CDR1 SGHNT, CDR2 YYREEE (reference sequence). V shed 4 bases and J 0 bases; nucleotides not matched to a gene: 4.

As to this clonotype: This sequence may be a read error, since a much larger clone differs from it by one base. The CDR3 reads CATSAQRVVDEQYF. DNA of the CDR3: TGTGCCACCAGCGCCCAACGGGTGGTGGACGAGCAGTACTTC. The chain is built from TRBV15 and TRBJ2-7; D remains ambiguous. This CDR3 has 14 amino acids. Germline V gene sequence: CDR1 LNHNV, CDR2 YYDKDF (reference sequence). Trimming pared 5 bases from V and 5 bases from J, leaving 16 bases between.

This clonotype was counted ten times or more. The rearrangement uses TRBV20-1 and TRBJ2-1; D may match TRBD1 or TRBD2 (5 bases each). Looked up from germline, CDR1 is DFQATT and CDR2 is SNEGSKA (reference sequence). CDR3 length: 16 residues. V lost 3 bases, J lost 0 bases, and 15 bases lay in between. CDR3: CSARSQAGSSYNEQFF. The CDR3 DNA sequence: TGCAGTGCTAGGTCCCAGGCAGGGAGCTCCTACAATGAGCAGTTCTTC.

CDR3 nucleotides: TGTGCCAGCATCCAACAGGGAGGTAATGAAAAACTGTTTTTT. Protein sequence: CASIQQGGNEKLFF. This chain uses TRBV28 with TRBJ1-4, with D perhaps TRBD1 (6 bases). This CDR3 comprises 14 residues. Germline V lookup: CDR1 MDHEN, CDR2 SYDVKM. V gave up 7 bases and J gave up 4 bases, with 13 bases separating them.

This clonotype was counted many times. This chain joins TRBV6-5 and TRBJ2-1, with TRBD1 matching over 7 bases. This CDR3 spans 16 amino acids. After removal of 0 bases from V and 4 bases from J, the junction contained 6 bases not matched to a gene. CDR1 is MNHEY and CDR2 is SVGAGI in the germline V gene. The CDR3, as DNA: TGTGCCAGCAGTTACTCTGGCAGGGGGATTTACAATGAGCAGTTCTTC. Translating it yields CASSYSGRGIYNEQFF.

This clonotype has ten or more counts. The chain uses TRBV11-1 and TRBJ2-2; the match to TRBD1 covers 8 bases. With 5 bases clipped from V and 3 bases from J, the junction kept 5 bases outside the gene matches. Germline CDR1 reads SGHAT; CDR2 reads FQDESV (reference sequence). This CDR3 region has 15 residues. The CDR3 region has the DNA TGTGCCAGCAGCCGCAGGGGGCAAGACACCGGGGAGCTGTTTTTT. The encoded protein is CASSRRGQDTGELFF.

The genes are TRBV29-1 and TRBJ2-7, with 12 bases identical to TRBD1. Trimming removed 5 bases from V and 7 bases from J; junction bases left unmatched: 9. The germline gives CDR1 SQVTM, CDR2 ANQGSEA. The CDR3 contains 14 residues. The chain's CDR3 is CSVRPGQGAVEQYF. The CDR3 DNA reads TGCAGCGTTCGTCCGGGACAGGGGGCTGTTGAGCAGTACTTC.

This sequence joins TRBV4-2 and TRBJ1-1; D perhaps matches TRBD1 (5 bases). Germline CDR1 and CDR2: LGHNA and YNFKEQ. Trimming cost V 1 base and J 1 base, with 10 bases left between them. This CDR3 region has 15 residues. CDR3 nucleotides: TGTGCCAGCAGCCAAGGGGGGGTAACGAACACTGAAGCTTTCTTT. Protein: CASSQGGVTNTEAFF.

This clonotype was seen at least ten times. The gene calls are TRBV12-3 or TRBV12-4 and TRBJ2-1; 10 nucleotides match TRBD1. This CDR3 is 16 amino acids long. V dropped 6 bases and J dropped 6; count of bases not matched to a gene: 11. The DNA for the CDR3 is TGTGCCAGCAGACGTTCTGACCGGGACAGGGGCAATGAGCAGTTCTTC. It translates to CASRRSDRDRGNEQFF.